The clone carrying this T cell receptor beta chain was observed a few times. Its matching antigen is unknown. The length of the CDR3 is 16 residues. Germline values: CDR1 SGHRS, CDR2 YFSETQ. The V gene lost 5 bases and the J gene lost 3 bases, with 17 bases spanning the gap. This entry is derived from a study of T-cell memory formation after mild COVID-19. The wider study: The study found TCR clusters largely donor specific. Study-level results: Memory sampled before infection contained some responding clones, suggesting cross-reactive memory joined. Clones that contracted clustered mainly in CM and EM if CD4+ and in EMRA if CD8+. The SARS-CoV-2 specificity of second-wave clones reaching peak at day 37 remained unverified.

TCRdb fed the 5' RACE reads into MiXCR, producing one record per CDR3 protein. The sample yields 380,000 or so distinct CDR3 sequences, approximately 15% seen once. Sequenced sample: PBMCs or a T cell subset sorted from them (not recorded which). The receptor's source is a man between 18 and 29 years old who had mild COVID-19 (a few samples of this study predate the infection). Cell type and time point are not known. The V call is TRBV5-1, the J call TRBJ1-4, with D hard to call. The CDR3 coding sequence is TGCGCCAGCAGTTCCCGACGGGCCGCGGCTAATGAAAAACTGTTTTTT. It specifies CASSSRRAAANEKLFF.